Listed here is a single T cell receptor beta chain. V gave up 2 bases and J gave up 1 base, with 10 bases separating them. From germline, CDR1 is SGHDT and CDR2 YYEEEE. This CDR3 comprises 15 residues. The sample comes from a study of blood T cell repertoires in COVID-19. Across the study: Researchers got acute and convalescent COVID-19 samples from the United States, Italy and Spain.

Participants spanned ages about 18 to 90 years and resided in roughly 26 US areas. Two negative PCRs, clearance, or symptom resolution had been documented for recovered Cohort 3 donors. In the study's own analysis: Estimates of nucleated cell counts were drawn from the amplification of reference gene primers. Assay: immunoSEQ multiplex PCR; the TCRdb copy retains only in-frame clones and omits some. The V and J calls and clone size are taken from that table; D and trimming were inferred from the DNA. Of about 320,000 clones in the sample, approximately 88% were seen once. Material for sequencing was PBMCs or T cells enriched from blood (not recorded which). The TCR comes from a man aged 25 to 40 who had recovered from COVID-19. V gene TRBV5-6 combines with J gene TRBJ2-4; weak D call: TRBD1 (6 bases). The chain's CDR3 is CASSFQGMAKNIQYF. The CDR3, as DNA: TGTGCCAGCAGCTTTCAGGGGATGGCCAAAAACATTCAGTACTTC.